What follows are 29 T cell receptor beta chains derived from one specimen sequenced in a study of monozygotic twins with inflammatory bowel disease. TCRdb reprocessed the 5' RACE reads and keeps a single row for each CDR3 protein, giving no DNA. The sample yields 200,000 to 250,000 distinct CDR3 sequences, of which the top ten take up approximately 7.7%. Material: blood. The receptors originated from a human donor with ulcerative colitis or Crohn's disease, or a healthy co-twin of an affected twin (not recorded which).

The chain employs TRBV6-1 and TRBJ2-3. The germline CDR1 and CDR2 sequences are MNHNS and SASEGT. This CDR3 comprises 15 residues. Here the CDR3 reads CASSEPGRGTDTQYF.

The J gene is TRBJ2-6, the V gene TRBV4-3; TCRdb's assignment of TRBD2 cannot be checked, as there is no DNA. The CDR3 is made up of 18 amino acids. Germline-derived CDR1 and CDR2 are LGHNA and YSLEER. The chain's CDR3 is CASSQERVLGTGANVLTF.

This sequence joins TRBV9 and TRBJ2-1; there is no DNA to check the TCRdb D call of TRBD1. Germline CDR1 reads SGDLS; CDR2 reads YYNGEE. The CDR3 length is 15 residues. The chain's CDR3 is CASNDGDRDYNEQFF.

CDR3 amino acids: CASSSQQGAYYGYTF. The rearrangement links TRBV7-8 to TRBJ1-2; TCRdb indicates TRBD1, and absent DNA this call remains unverified. The CDR3 totals 15 residues. Germline CDR1 and CDR2: SGHVS and FQNEAQ.

V usage is TRBV28 and J usage is TRBJ1-1. This CDR3 region has 11 residues. CDR1 is MDHEN, CDR2 SYDVKM, per germline. The chain's CDR3 is CATGTALEAFF. The full variable domain, rest sourced from reference TRBV28 and TRBJ1-1, is DVKVTQSSRYLVKRTGEKVFLECVQDMDHENMFWYRQDPGLGLRLIYFSYDVKMKEKGDIPEGYSVSREKKERFSLILESASTNQTSMYLCATGTALEAFFGQGTRLTVV.

V gene TRBV15 combines with J gene TRBJ2-5; TCRdb names TRBD1, which stays unverified in the absence of DNA. CDR3 length: 19 amino acids. The germline CDR1 and CDR2 sequences are LNHNV and YYDKDF (reference sequence). CDR3 residues: CATSRDEEGELTAWETQYF.

J is TRBJ2-5 and V is TRBV3-1. The CDR3 is 12 amino acids. CDR1 and CDR2 from the germline V gene are LGHDT and YNNKEL (reference sequence). CDR3 amino acids: CASSQDQETQYF.

The chain joins TRBV5-1 to TRBJ2-1; there is no DNA to check the TCRdb D call of TRBD2. The length of the CDR3 is 16 residues. Looked up from germline, CDR1 is SGHRS and CDR2 is YFSETQ. The CDR3: CASSLVPSGGIGEQFF. Full variable domain (remainder filled in from reference TRBV5-1 and TRBJ2-1): KAGVTQTPRYLIKTRGQQVTLSCSPISGHRSVSWYQQTPGQGLQFLFEYFSETQRNKGNFPGRFSGRQFSNSRSEMNVSTLELGDSALYLCASSLVPSGGIGEQFFGPGTRLTVL.

CDR3 in amino acids: CATSRDVAASTDTQYF. The chain uses TRBV15 and TRBJ2-3; lacking DNA, the TRBD2 call made by TCRdb goes unchecked. Looked up from germline, CDR1 is LNHNV and CDR2 is YYDKDF (reference sequence). The CDR3 runs to 16 residues.

J is TRBJ2-3 and V is TRBV5-1. Per the germline V gene, CDR1 is SGHRS and CDR2 is YFSETQ. The length of the CDR3 is 15 residues. CDR3 sequence: CASSLPASSTDTQYF.

The rearrangement joins TRBV13 to TRBJ1-3; TCRdb's D call of TRBD1 is untestable without DNA. The germline V gene encodes CDR1 PRHDT and CDR2 FYEKMQ (reference sequence). The CDR3 spans 17 residues. The CDR3 sequence is CASSPRRGKALGNTIYF.

The chain couples TRBV10-2 to TRBJ1-1. The V gene's germline CDR1 is WSHSY and CDR2 SAAADI. There are 12 residues in the CDR3. CDR3 sequence: CASRGLNTEAFF.

V is TRBV6-1 and J is TRBJ1-1. Germline loops: CDR1 MNHNS, CDR2 SASEGT. The CDR3 totals 14 residues. The CDR3 region is CASSVGSVRAEAFF.

The chain employs TRBV7-8 and TRBJ2-3; TCRdb picks TRBD1, but there is no DNA to check that call. The CDR3 length is 15 residues. Looked up from germline, CDR1 is SGHVS and CDR2 is FQNEAQ. The CDR3 sequence is CASSLWPARADTQYF.

The rearrangement joins TRBV6-5 to TRBJ1-1; without DNA, the TCRdb call of TRBD1 cannot be checked. Germline assignment: CDR1 MNHEY and CDR2 SVGAGI. The CDR3 runs 15 residues. CDR3: CASSYIGQGDTEAFF.

CDR3 loop: CASSQLPGTGVAEAFF. V usage is TRBV4-1 and J usage is TRBJ1-1; the D call of TRBD1 rests on TCRdb alone, since no DNA is present to check it. Germline CDR1 MGHRA, CDR2 YSYEKL. The CDR3 consists of 16 residues.

The V and J genes are TRBV15 and TRBJ2-1; TCRdb's D gene call, TRBD2, goes unchecked for lack of DNA. The CDR3 spans 15 residues. Germline V gene sequence: CDR1 LNHNV, CDR2 YYDKDF (reference sequence). CDR3 region: CATNLGLAGNNEQFF. The whole variable domain, filled in from reference TRBV15 and TRBJ2-1, reads DAMVIQNPRYQVTQFGKPVTLSCSQTLNHNVMYWYQQKSSQAPKLLFHYYDKDFNNEADTPDNFQSRRPNTSFCFLDIRSPGLGDTAMYLCATNLGLAGNNEQFFGPGTRLTVL.

This chain links TRBV2 with TRBJ1-6; the D call of TRBD1 rests on TCRdb alone, since no DNA is present to check it. The germline CDR1 and CDR2 sequences are SNHLY and FYNNEI. CDR3 length: 14 amino acids. CDR3 loop: CASIADRGGSPLHF.

The chain combines TRBV30 with TRBJ1-6; the TRBD1 assignment by TCRdb is unverifiable without DNA. The CDR3 consists of 15 residues. Germline values: CDR1 GTSNPN, CDR2 SVGIG (reference sequence). The CDR3 sequence is CAWSGLGQANSPLHF.

The chain has TRBV9 and TRBJ2-1. The CDR3 extends over 15 amino acids. CDR1 and CDR2 (germline): SGDLS, YYNGEE. The CDR3 is CASSVGIGVPNEQFF.

V gene TRBV5-5 combines with J gene TRBJ2-1; TCRdb designates TRBD2, a call that cannot be tested without DNA. The CDR3 extends over 16 amino acids. Germline CDR1 is SGHKS and CDR2 is YYEKEE (reference sequence). The CDR3 sequence is CASSSPGGGAYNEQFF.

CDR3 region: CSAITGLTGTQYF. The V call is TRBV20-1, the J call TRBJ2-5; lacking DNA, the TRBD1 call made by TCRdb goes unchecked. Germline CDR1 DFQATT, CDR2 SNEGSKA (reference sequence). The CDR3 spans 13 residues.

J is TRBJ2-7 and V is TRBV6-5; without DNA, the TCRdb call of TRBD1 cannot be checked. Germline CDR1 is MNHEY and CDR2 is SVGAGI. The CDR3 is made up of 13 amino acids. The CDR3 sequence: CASRGTTTYEQYF.

This sequence joins TRBV5-1 and TRBJ2-2; the TRBD1 assignment by TCRdb is unverifiable without DNA. The germline gives CDR1 SGHRS, CDR2 YFSETQ. This CDR3 has 16 amino acids. CDR3 amino acids: CASSLLGGTNTGELFF.

J is TRBJ1-3 and V is TRBV5-1. From germline, CDR1 is SGHRS and CDR2 YFSETQ. The CDR3 is made up of 15 amino acids. CDR3 protein: CASSLWEGSGNTIYF.

The chain links TRBV11-3 to TRBJ2-7. CDR1 is SGHNT, CDR2 YENEEA, per germline. This CDR3 spans 13 amino acids. CDR3 in amino acids: CASSSYYGDEQYF.

V is TRBV20-1 and J is TRBJ1-5; absent DNA, TCRdb's TRBD1 call cannot be checked. Germline CDR1 reads DFQATT; CDR2 reads SNEGSKA (reference sequence). The length of the CDR3 is 15 residues. The CDR3 sequence is CSARDKDRGDQPQHF.

V and J are TRBV20-1 and TRBJ2-7; TCRdb returns TRBD1, unconfirmable since there is no DNA. Germline-derived CDR1 and CDR2 are DFQATT and SNEGSKA (reference sequence). This CDR3 region has 12 residues. CDR3 amino acids: CSARGDRSLQYF.

The CDR3 spells CASSLKGPSGLPADTQYF. This chain uses TRBV27 with TRBJ2-3; TCRdb's D gene call, TRBD2, goes unchecked for lack of DNA. This CDR3 is 18 amino acids long. In germline, CDR1 is MNHEY, CDR2 SMNVEV (reference sequence).